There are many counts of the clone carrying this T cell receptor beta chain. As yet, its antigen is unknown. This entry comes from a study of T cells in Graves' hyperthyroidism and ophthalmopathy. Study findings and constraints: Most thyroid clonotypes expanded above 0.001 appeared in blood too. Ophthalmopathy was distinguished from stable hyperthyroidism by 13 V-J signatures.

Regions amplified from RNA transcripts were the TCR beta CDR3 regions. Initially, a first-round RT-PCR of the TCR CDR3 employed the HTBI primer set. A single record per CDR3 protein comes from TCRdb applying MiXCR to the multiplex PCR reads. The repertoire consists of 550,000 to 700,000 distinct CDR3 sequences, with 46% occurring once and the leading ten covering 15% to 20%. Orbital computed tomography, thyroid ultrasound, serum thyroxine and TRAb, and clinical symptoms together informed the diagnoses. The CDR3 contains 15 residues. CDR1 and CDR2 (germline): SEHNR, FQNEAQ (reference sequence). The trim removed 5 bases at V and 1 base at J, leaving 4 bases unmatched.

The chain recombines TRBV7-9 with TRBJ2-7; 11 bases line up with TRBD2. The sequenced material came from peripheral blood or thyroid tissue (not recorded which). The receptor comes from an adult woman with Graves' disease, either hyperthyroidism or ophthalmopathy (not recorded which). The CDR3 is CASSPGLAVSYEQYF. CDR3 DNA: TGTGCCAGCAGCCCGGGACTAGCGGTTTCCTACGAGCAGTACTTC.